The 18 T cell receptor beta chains listed next were all sequenced from one sample in a study of shared clonotypes between healthy human individuals. The method was immunoSEQ multiplex PCR; TCRdb's version includes in-frame clones alone and lacks a portion of them. Of under 1 million clones in the sample, around 92% were seen once. Naive CD8 cells lacked CD45RO and underwent positive selection for CCR7, leaving out terminally differentiated effector memory CD45RA+ cells. Sample: naive CD8+ T cells sorted from blood. These receptors were obtained from a man aged 30-40 years in good health.

V is TRBV29-1 and J is TRBJ2-1; tentatively, D is TRBD1 or TRBD2 (5 bases each). CDR1 and CDR2 (germline): SQVTM, ANQGSEA. Trimming removed 4 bases at V and 5 bases at J, with 12 bases between. CDR3 length: 13 residues. Here the CDR3 reads CSVAGPYDNEQFF. The DNA of the CDR3 is TGCAGCGTTGCGGGACCCTACGACAATGAGCAGTTCTTC.

The chain recombines TRBV18 with TRBJ1-1; D remains ambiguous. V was trimmed by 1 base and J by 7 bases, leaving 16 bases between them. The CDR3 is 15 amino acids. Germline CDR1 and CDR2: KGHSH and LQKENI. The CDR3 DNA follows: TGTGCCAGCTCACCACGAGGACCGTACGAGATTGAAGCTTTCTTT. Amino acid sequence: CASSPRGPYEIEAFF.

The chain employs TRBV2 and TRBJ2-7; the D gene is possibly TRBD2 (6 bases). Germline CDR1 SNHLY, CDR2 FYNNEI. Trimming cost V 7 bases and J 0 bases, with 22 bases left between them. The CDR3 loop spans 17 amino acids. This CDR3 reads CASTENWGDASSYEQYF. CDR3 DNA: TGTGCCAGCACAGAAAATTGGGGGGACGCTTCCTCCTACGAGCAGTACTTC.

The CDR3 nucleotides are TGTGCCAGCAGCCCGTGGGACAGCGGAACGTGGGACACTGAAGCTTTCTTT. Translation gives CASSPWDSGTWDTEAFF. This chain joins TRBV7-9 and TRBJ1-1; TRBD1 matches 7 bases. Germline CDR1 and CDR2: SEHNR and FQNEAQ (reference sequence). The CDR3 contains 17 residues. The V gene end was trimmed by 5 bases and the J gene end by 3 bases; junction bases not matched to a gene: 15.

The gene calls are TRBV28 and TRBJ1-5; D perhaps matches TRBD1 (6 bases). Germline CDR1 reads MDHEN; CDR2 reads SYDVKM. Deletions cut 10 bases from V and 3 bases from J, with 13 bases between. The CDR3 runs 13 residues. CDR3 residues: CATTGGHNQPQHF. CDR3 coding DNA: TGTGCCACCACGGGGGGACACAATCAGCCCCAGCATTTT.

The DNA of the CDR3 is TGTGCCAGCAGCTTCCGGTCCCACCCAACCGGGACAGGGGTAGGTGAGCAGTTCTTC. It is translated as CASSFRSHPTGTGVGEQFF. The rearrangement uses TRBV7-9 and TRBJ2-1; 10 bases are shared with TRBD1. Looked up from germline, CDR1 is SEHNR and CDR2 is FQNEAQ (reference sequence). V lost 3 bases to trimming and J lost 9 bases; unmatched junction nucleotides: 20. The CDR3 spans 19 residues.

The chain recombines TRBV19 with TRBJ2-3; D may be TRBD2 (5 bases). Germline lookup yields CDR1 LNHDA and CDR2 SQIVND (reference sequence). V was trimmed by 0 bases and J by 5 bases, leaving 18 bases between them. The CDR3 is 17 amino acids. The CDR3 DNA reads as TGTGCCAGTAGTATAGATCACCCCGGGTGGGAGCAAGATACGCAGTATTTT. Its translation: CASSIDHPGWEQDTQYF.

The rearrangement uses TRBV5-5 and TRBJ2-5, with a tentative D call TRBD1 (6 bases). V lost 4 bases and J 0 bases, leaving 22 bases between the germline ends. There are 18 residues in the CDR3. Germline-derived CDR1 and CDR2 are SGHKS and YYEKEE (reference sequence). The CDR3 DNA follows: TGTGCCAGCAGCCGACAGGAGAAGCAAGAACGGTACCAAGAGACCCAGTACTTC. Translated: CASSRQEKQERYQETQYF. Full variable domain (rest looked up from reference TRBV5-5 and TRBJ2-5): DAGVTQSPTHLIKTRGQQVTLRCSPISGHKSVSWYQQVLGQGPQFIFQYYEKEERGRGNFPDRFSARQFPNYSSELNVNALLLGDSALYLCASSRQEKQERYQETQYFGPGTRLLVL.

The gene calls are TRBV27 and TRBJ1-5; 7 positions match TRBD1. The germline V gene encodes CDR1 MNHEY and CDR2 SMNVEV (reference sequence). The ends lost 1 base at V and 0 bases at J; junction bases unmatched: 12. The CDR3 loop spans 19 amino acids. CDR3 nucleotide sequence: TGTGCCAGCAGTTTATTCCATACAGGGGAGGGTTATAGCAATCAGCCCCAGCATTTT. The encoded protein is CASSLFHTGEGYSNQPQHF.

V gene TRBV13 combines with J gene TRBJ1-3, with D maybe TRBD1 (5 bases). Germline V gives CDR1 PRHDT, CDR2 FYEKMQ (reference sequence). The CDR3 is 16 amino acids. Trimming left V 5 bases short and J 0 bases short, with 14 bases between. CDR3 sequence reads: CASSRPGTVSGNTIYF. The CDR3 DNA sequence: TGTGCCAGCAGCCGCCCTGGGACCGTCTCTGGAAACACCATATATTTT.

This clone was found once. The rearrangement uses TRBV27 and TRBJ1-5, with D uncertain. Trimming removed 6 bases at V and 5 bases at J, with 17 bases between. Germline V gene lookup returns CDR1 MNHEY and CDR2 SMNVEV (reference sequence). The CDR3 covers 15 residues. The CDR3, as DNA: TGTGCCAGCAGGACCCGAACGGGGATAGATCAGCCCCAGCATTTT. As protein: CASRTRTGIDQPQHF.

V usage is TRBV7-9 and J usage is TRBJ2-2, with D unclear. Germline-derived CDR1 and CDR2 are SEHNR and FQNEAQ (reference sequence). The CDR3 is made up of 13 amino acids. V was cut by 8 bases and J by 4 bases, with 11 bases left in between. CDR3 DNA: TGTGCCAGCTCTGGCTCAGCCACCGGGGAGCTGTTTTTT. It is translated as CASSGSATGELFF.

The chain uses TRBV5-8 and TRBJ2-1; possible D gene TRBD2, 6 bases. V shed 6 bases and J shed 8 bases, with 12 bases lying between them. This CDR3 region has 12 residues. Germline CDR1 is SGHTS and CDR2 is YDEGEE. The CDR3 nucleotides are TGTGCCAGCACCGCCCGGAGGGATGAGCAGTTCTTC. This sequence encodes CASTARRDEQFF.

V is TRBV10-3 and J is TRBJ2-5, with TRBD1 matching over 7 bases. CDR3 length: 13 amino acids. Germline V gene sequence: CDR1 ENHRY, CDR2 SYGVKD. After removal of 10 bases from V and 5 bases from J, the junction contained 10 bases not matched to a gene. The CDR3 DNA is TGTGCCACCGCCTGGGACAGTTCGGAGACCCAGTACTTC. Its translation: CATAWDSSETQYF.

The chain combines TRBV14 with TRBJ2-7; tentative D call: TRBD1 (5 bases). The germline V and J ends were trimmed by 1 base and 7 bases, with 14 bases remaining between them. The CDR3 covers 14 residues. Germline CDR1 SGHDN, CDR2 FVKESK. This CDR3 reads CASSQAISRGEQYF. In DNA, the CDR3 is TGTGCCAGCAGCCAAGCCATCAGTAGGGGTGAGCAGTACTTC.

The CDR3 DNA sequence: TGTGCCAGCAGCCCTGGACCTACCTACAATGAGCAGTTCTTC. Residues: CASSPGPTYNEQFF. V is TRBV14 and J is TRBJ2-1; no clear D. This CDR3 spans 14 amino acids. Germline V gives CDR1 SGHDN, CDR2 FVKESK. V was shortened by 4 bases and J by 2 bases, with 9 bases between the two germline ends.

The chain carries TRBV11-2 and TRBJ2-2, with TRBD1 identical over 9 bases. Germline CDR1 reads SGHAT; CDR2 reads FQNNGV. V dropped 10 bases and J dropped 5; count of bases not matched to a gene: 5. The CDR3 loop spans 13 amino acids. CDR3 sequence reads: CATGDRVTGELFF. The DNA for the CDR3 is TGTGCCACAGGGGACAGGGTGACCGGGGAGCTGTTTTTT.

V is TRBV27 and J is TRBJ2-1; D not resolved. The CDR3 consists of 11 residues. Per the germline V gene, CDR1 is MNHEY and CDR2 is SMNVEV (reference sequence). The V end lost 7 bases, the J end lost 9 bases, and 10 bases lay between the germline ends. The CDR3 DNA follows: TGTGCCAGCAAGGGTGTGGGTGAGCAGTTCTTC. Its translation is CASKGVGEQFF.